This T cell receptor (beta chain) was found in a study of radiation and T cells in renal cell carcinoma. Overall study results and limits: From baseline, blood top tumor clonotypes peaked at 2 weeks post-radiation. Pretreatment tumor biopsies were lacking, so baseline clonotypes are unknown.

Clones were sequenced by immunoSEQ multiplex PCR, and TCRdb holds only the in-frame ones, with some missing. The repertoire has 150,000 or so clones, roughly nine tenths of them found once; the top ten carry 4.1%. Concerning this clone: Its antigen is undetermined.

Time point described: baseline pretreatment blood. The treatment denotes: 15 Gy SBRT to primary tumor, nephrectomy 4 weeks later. This sample comprised blood, obtained from a patient whose treatment included radiotherapy and nephrectomy. This clonotype was obtained from a woman aged 70 to 79 with renal cell carcinoma.

The CDR3 spells CASRATGWGAKEAFF. CDR3 sequence (DNA): TGTGCCAGCAGGGCGACAGGGTGGGGAGCGAAGGAAGCTTTCTTT. This chain connects TRBV28 to TRBJ1-1, with 7 bases matching TRBD1. This CDR3 is built from 15 residues. Germline V CDR1 and CDR2: MDHEN, SYDVKM. Trimming took 6 bases from V and 8 from J; bases not matched to a gene: 15.